This T cell receptor beta chain derives from a study of blood T cell repertoires in COVID-19. Overall study: Specimens from acute and convalescent COVID-19 originated in the United States, Italy and Spain. PBMCs, B-cell-depleted T cells, or T cells were the source of the cDNA or gDNA that made up the material.

Germline CDR1 reads SGHAT; CDR2 reads FQNNGV. This CDR3 has 15 amino acids. V was pared by 0 bases and J by 4 bases, with 12 bases between. The data were produced by immunoSEQ multiplex PCR, yet TCRdb's version contains in-frame clones alone and is incomplete. Among tens of thousands of clones listed, around nine tenths were seen once. This chain links TRBV11-2 with TRBJ1-2; D gene ambiguous. Sequencing was performed on peripheral blood. The clonotype was recovered from a human donor with active COVID-19. The donor label of this sample is uncertain. CDR3 sequence: CASSLDSAGVYGYTF. CDR3 coding DNA: TGTGCCAGCAGCTTAGATTCAGCCGGGGTCTATGGCTACACCTTC.